This TCR beta chain is drawn from a study of blood T cells in healthy people across ages (dated by TCRdb to between 2015 and 2016). At the level of the whole study: In model experiments, roughly one uniquely barcoded TCR beta cDNA molecule per two T cells was captured by template switching. The study analyzed two additional independent replicas of 1 million unique cDNA reads from the same blood draw for two donors, one aged 18 to 30 and one aged 80 or older. The donors were split into four age groups: young (average approximately 16 years), middle-aged (about 40), aged (more than 55) and long-lived (roughly 88). The study measured age-related changes in TCR beta repertoire diversity using deep sequencing normalized with unique cDNA molecular identifiers. To avoid experimental bias, donors of different ages were randomly spread across the sequencing lanes. Study-wide conclusions, independent of this receptor: There was a strong correlation between observed TCR beta diversity and the percentage of naive T cells measured by flow cytometry. Observed TCR beta diversity per million T cells fell roughly linearly with age, and a significant reduction was already apparent by age around 40. Conclusive comparison of naive and antigen-experienced compartments was prevented by the profiling of bulk unsorted PBMCs. Estimates of total diversity based on one million sequenced T cells were considered lower bounds and underestimates. Because donor CMV infection status was unknown, age-related changes in expanded clonotypes were potentially confounded. Compared with the aged group, the long-lived group had more naive CD4+ T cells, fewer expanded clones and increased TCR diversity, a pattern suggesting age selection.

The donors were a few dozen Caucasian individuals from Russia, aged 6 to 90 years, who were systemically healthy. Roughly 10 milliliters of peripheral blood were drawn from each donor into EDTA-treated Vacutainer tubes. Ficoll-Paque density-gradient centrifugation was used to isolate PBMCs, with at least 7 million obtained per sample. Total RNA was extracted from PBMCs with Trizol reagent, with at least 6 micrograms obtained per sample. The percentages of naive CD45RAhigh/CD27high T cells were determined by flow cytometry on a PBMC aliquot from every donor. The method was 5' RACE. The data were produced on an Illumina HiSeq 2500. A second PCR of roughly 7 to 11 cycles was performed with a sample-barcoded 5' primer and a J-beta primer mix. A unique molecular identifier was introduced onto each TCR beta cDNA molecule by a template-switch 5' adaptor carrying 12 random nucleotides. Each sample yielded at least 2.5 million CDR3-containing paired-end reads. All of the RNA was converted into first-strand cDNA using the Mint cDNA synthesis kit, with a TRBC-specific oligonucleotide serving as the primer. After uracil-DNA glycosylase treatment, a first 18-cycle PCR used universal primers M1SS and BC2_uni_R on all cDNA. The original pipeline was this. For normalization, 1 million high-quality reads, each with a distinct molecular identifier, were randomly selected from each sample. Reads with shared molecular identifiers were discarded instead of being binned into consensus sequences. CDR3 identification, clonotype clustering and error correction used MiTCR with a Q25 quality threshold and the strictest error-elimination algorithm. Lower-bound total TCR beta diversity was estimated with a nonparametric unseen species model using Euler transformation. TCRdb ran its own pipeline on the public reads, namely fastp trimming at Q25 and MiXCR clone calling, and kept in-frame beta chains. When rows share a CDR3 protein, they turn into one entry using the most common DNA and genes. TCRdb's processing, not the authors' own work, is the source of the V and J calls. Recorded for this sample are roughly 680,000 distinct CDR3 sequences; about 50% of them occurred a single time. Approximately 13% of the sample belongs to the ten largest clones.

This clonotype was recorded a few times. Its antigen remains unidentified. Per-base quality was not reported, and no clone a single base away is much larger than it. From cysteine to phenylalanine, the CDR3 is 13 amino acids long. Here the CDR3 DNA is all that survives: 39 bases in frame from base 1. V and J lose 7 bases and 2 bases, and a span of 13 bases separates them. The germline V gene (reference sequence) sets CDR1 to GTSNPN and CDR2 to SVGIG. The chain is assembled from TRBV30 and TRBJ2-3, and possibly TRBD2, on 6 matching bases. The TCR comes from a woman of 80 years or more in good health. Source material: blood. CDR3 loop: CAFTRGNTDTQYF. The bases are TGTGCCTTCACCCGGGGGAACACAGATACGCAGTATTTT.